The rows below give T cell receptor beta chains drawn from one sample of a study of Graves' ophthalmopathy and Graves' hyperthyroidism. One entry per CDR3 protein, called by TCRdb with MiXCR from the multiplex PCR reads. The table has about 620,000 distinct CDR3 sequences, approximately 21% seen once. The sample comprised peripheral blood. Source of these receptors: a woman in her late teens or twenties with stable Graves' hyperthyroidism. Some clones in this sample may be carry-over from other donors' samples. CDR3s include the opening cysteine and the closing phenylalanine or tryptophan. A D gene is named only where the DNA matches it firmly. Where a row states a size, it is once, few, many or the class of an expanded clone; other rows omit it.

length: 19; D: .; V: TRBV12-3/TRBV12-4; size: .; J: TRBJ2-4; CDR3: CASSFYPRTARIAKNIQYF; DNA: TGTGCCAGCAGTTTCTACCCCCGGACAGCCAGAATAGCCAAAAACATTCAGTACTTC
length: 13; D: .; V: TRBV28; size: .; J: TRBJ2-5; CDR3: CASSLEGQETQYF; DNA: TGTGCCAGCAGTTTGGAAGGCCAAGAGACCCAGTACTTC
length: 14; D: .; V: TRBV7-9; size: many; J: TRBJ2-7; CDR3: CASSFPQDSYEQYF; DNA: TGTGCCAGCAGCTTTCCCCAGGACAGCTACGAGCAGTACTTC
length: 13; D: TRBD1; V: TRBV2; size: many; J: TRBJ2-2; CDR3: CASRRTGHGELFF; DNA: TGTGCCAGCAGACGGACAGGACACGGGGAGCTGTTTTTT
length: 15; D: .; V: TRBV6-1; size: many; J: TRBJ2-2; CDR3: CASCVGVVNTGELFF; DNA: TGTGCCAGCTGTGTCGGGGTCGTTAACACCGGGGAGCTGTTTTTT
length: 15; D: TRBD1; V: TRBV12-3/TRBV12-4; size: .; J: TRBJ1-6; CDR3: CASSFGQGANSPLHF; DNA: TGTGCCAGCAGTTTCGGGCAGGGGGCCAATTCACCCCTCCACTTT
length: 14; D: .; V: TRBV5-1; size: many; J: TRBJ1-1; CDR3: CASARGLEDSEAFF; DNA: TGCGCCAGCGCCCGGGGACTGGAGGACTCCGAAGCTTTCTTT
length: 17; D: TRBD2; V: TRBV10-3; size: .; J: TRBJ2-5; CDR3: CAISDPGLAGEEETQYF; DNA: TGTGCCATCAGCGACCCGGGACTAGCGGGGGAGGAAGAGACCCAGTACTTC
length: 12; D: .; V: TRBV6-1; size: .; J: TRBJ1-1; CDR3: CASVYMNTEAFF; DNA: TGTGCCTCGGTGTACATGAACACTGAAGCTTTCTTT
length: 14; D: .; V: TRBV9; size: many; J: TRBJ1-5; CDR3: CASSVGDGPEPQHF; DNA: TGTGCCAGCAGCGTAGGTGACGGGCCGGAGCCCCAGCATTTT
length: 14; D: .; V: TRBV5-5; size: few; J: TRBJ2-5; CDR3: CASSSGQTQETQYF; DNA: TGTGCCAGCAGCTCCGGACAGACCCAAGAGACCCAGTACTTC
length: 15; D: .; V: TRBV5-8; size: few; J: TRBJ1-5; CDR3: CASSLLGGGNQPQHF; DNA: TGTGCCAGCAGCTTGTTGGGGGGCGGCAATCAGCCCCAGCATTTT
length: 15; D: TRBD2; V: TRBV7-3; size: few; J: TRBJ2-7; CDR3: CASSLLGGVAYEQYF; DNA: TGTGCCAGCAGCTTACTCGGGGGGGTAGCCTACGAGCAGTACTTC
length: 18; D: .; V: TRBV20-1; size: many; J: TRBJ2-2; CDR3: CSARDSQSIDSNTGELFF; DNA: TGCAGTGCTAGAGATAGTCAGAGCATCGACAGTAACACCGGGGAGCTGTTTTTT
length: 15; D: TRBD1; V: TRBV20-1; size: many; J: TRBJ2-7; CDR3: CSARKDREYSYEQYF; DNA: TGCAGTGCTAGAAAGGACAGGGAATACTCCTACGAGCAGTACTTC
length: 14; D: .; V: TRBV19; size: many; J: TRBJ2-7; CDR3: CASSMLLNSYEQYF; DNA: TGTGCCAGTAGTATGTTGCTGAACTCCTACGAGCAGTACTTC
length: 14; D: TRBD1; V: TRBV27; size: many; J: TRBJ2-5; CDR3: CASSFEPRGETQYF; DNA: TGTGCCAGCAGTTTCGAACCCAGGGGGGAGACCCAGTACTTC
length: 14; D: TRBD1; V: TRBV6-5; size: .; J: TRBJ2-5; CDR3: CASSYATGEETQYF; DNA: TGTGCCAGCAGTTACGCGACAGGGGAGGAGACCCAGTACTTC
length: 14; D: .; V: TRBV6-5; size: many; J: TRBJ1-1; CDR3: CASSYGSVNTEAFF; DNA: TGTGCCAGCAGTTACGGTTCAGTGAACACTGAAGCTTTCTTT
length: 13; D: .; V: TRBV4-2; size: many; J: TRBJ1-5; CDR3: CASSQDLGQPQHF; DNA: TGTGCCAGCAGCCAAGATTTGGGTCAGCCCCAGCATTTT
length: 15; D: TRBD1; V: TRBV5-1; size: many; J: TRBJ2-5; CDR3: CASRGVRGSQETQYF; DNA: TGCGCCAGCAGGGGGGTCAGGGGGAGCCAAGAGACCCAGTACTTC
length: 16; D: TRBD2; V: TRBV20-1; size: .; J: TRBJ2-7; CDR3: CSAHPPREANQYEQYF; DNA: TGCAGTGCTCACCCTCCCCGGGAGGCGAATCAATACGAGCAGTACTTC
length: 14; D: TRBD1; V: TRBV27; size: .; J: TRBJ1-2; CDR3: CASSNRQGNYGYTF; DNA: TGTGCCAGCAGTAATAGACAGGGGAACTATGGCTACACCTTC
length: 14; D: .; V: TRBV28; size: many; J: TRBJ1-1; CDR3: CASSAPRVGTEAFF; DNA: TGTGCCAGCAGTGCCCCCAGGGTTGGCACTGAAGCTTTCTTT
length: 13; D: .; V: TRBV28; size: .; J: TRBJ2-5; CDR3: CVSSPPQGETQYF; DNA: TGTGTCAGCAGCCCTCCACAGGGCGAGACCCAGTACTTC
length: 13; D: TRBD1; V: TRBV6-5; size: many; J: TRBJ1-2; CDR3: CASRPTGVYGYTF; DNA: TGTGCCAGCAGACCTACAGGGGTCTATGGCTACACCTTC
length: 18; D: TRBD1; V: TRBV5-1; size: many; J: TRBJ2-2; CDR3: CASSLVQIGQGATGELFF; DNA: TGCGCCAGCAGCTTGGTGCAAATTGGGCAGGGGGCGACCGGGGAGCTGTTTTTT
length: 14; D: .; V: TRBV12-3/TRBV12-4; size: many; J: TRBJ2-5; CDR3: CASSFRRIQETQYF; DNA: TGTGCCAGCAGTTTCCGGAGAATCCAAGAGACCCAGTACTTC
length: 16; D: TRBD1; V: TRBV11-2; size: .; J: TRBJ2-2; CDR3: CASSLQGAGNTGELFF; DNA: TGTGCCAGCAGCTTACAGGGGGCAGGGAACACCGGGGAGCTGTTTTTT
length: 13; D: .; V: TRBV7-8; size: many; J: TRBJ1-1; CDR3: CASKDWGSPEAFF; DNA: TGTGCCAGCAAGGACTGGGGAAGTCCTGAAGCTTTCTTT
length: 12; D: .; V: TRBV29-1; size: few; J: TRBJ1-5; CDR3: CSVGFSNQPQHF; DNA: TGCAGCGTTGGATTTAGCAATCAGCCCCAGCATTTT
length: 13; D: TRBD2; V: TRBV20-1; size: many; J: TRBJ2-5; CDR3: CSAERGGLETQYF; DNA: TGCAGTGCCGAGCGGGGGGGCCTGGAGACCCAGTACTTC
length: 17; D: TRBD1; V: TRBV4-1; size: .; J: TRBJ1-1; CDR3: CASSQNTGEGAYTEAFF; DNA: TGCGCCAGCAGCCAGAATACGGGGGAGGGGGCCTACACTGAAGCTTTCTTT
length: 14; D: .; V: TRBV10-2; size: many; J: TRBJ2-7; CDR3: CASSDAYRGGEQYF; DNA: TGCGCCAGCAGTGACGCCTATAGGGGTGGTGAGCAGTACTTC
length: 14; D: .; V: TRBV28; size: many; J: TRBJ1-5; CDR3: CATSQQGINQPQHF; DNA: TGTGCCACCAGTCAACAGGGAATAAATCAGCCCCAGCATTTT
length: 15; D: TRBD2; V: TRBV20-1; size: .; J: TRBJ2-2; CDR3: CSARPGTRNTGELFF; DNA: TGCAGTGCTAGACCCGGGACTAGGAACACCGGGGAGCTGTTTTTT
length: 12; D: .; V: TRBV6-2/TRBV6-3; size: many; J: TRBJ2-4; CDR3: CASSQEQNIQYF; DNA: TGTGCCAGCAGTCAGGAACAAAACATTCAGTACTTC
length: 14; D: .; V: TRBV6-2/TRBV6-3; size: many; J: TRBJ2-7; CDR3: CASSYGPVHYEQYF; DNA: TGTGCCAGCAGTTACGGGCCGGTCCACTACGAGCAGTACTTC
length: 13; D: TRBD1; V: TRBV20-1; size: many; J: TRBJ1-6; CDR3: CSASWTGESPLHF; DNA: TGCAGTGCTAGCTGGACAGGGGAATCACCCCTCCACTTT
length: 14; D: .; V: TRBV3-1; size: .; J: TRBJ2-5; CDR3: CASSQEYSKETQYF; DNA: TGTGCCAGCAGCCAAGAGTACTCAAAAGAGACCCAGTACTTC
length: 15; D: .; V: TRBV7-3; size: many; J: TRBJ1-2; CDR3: CASSHDGSSNYGYTF; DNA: TGTGCCAGCAGCCATGACGGATCCTCTAACTATGGCTACACCTTC
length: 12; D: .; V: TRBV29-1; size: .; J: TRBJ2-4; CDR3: CSVSREENIQYF; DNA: TGCAGCGTTTCCAGGGAGGAGAACATTCAGTACTTC
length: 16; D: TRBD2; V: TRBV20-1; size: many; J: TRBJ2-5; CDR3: CSARAAGSGSAETQYF; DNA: TGCAGTGCAAGGGCAGCAGGCAGCGGGAGTGCGGAGACCCAGTACTTC
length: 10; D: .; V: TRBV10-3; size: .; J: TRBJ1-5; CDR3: CAQKPQPQHF; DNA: TGTGCCCAAAAACCCCAGCCCCAGCATTTT
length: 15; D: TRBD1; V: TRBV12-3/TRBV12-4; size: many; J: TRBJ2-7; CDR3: CASRDSDRVGYEQYF; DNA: TGTGCCAGCAGGGACTCGGACAGGGTTGGGTACGAGCAGTACTTC